The 14 T cell receptor beta chains given below trace back to one sample, sequenced in a study of vaccination and CD4 T cells after COVID-19. Treatment defined: roughly ten-day PBMC culture with coronavirus spike peptide pools or control peptides (ViraFEST assay). Their antigens remain unidentified. The study sequenced cultured CD4+ T cell DNA using the Oncomine TCR Beta short-read assay. One entry per CDR3 protein, called by TCRdb with MiXCR from the PCR reads. This table holds around 21,000 distinct CDR3 sequences, approximately 49% found once. Specimen: CD4+ T cells from blood, cultured in vitro. These receptor sequences come from a human donor who had recovered from COVID-19.

This clonotype was seen a few times. The CDR3 spells CASSDARNEEAEAFF. The CDR3 coding sequence is TGTGCCAGCAGTGACGCGCGAAATGAGGAAGCTGAAGCTTTCTTT. V is TRBV6-4 and J is TRBJ1-1; D is unresolved. The germline V gene has CDR1 MRHNA and CDR2 SNTAGT. V lost 2 bases and J 6 bases, leaving 16 bases between the germline ends. The CDR3 consists of 15 residues.

This sequence joins TRBV21-1 and TRBJ2-7; no check of the table's D call, TRBD2, against the DNA was made. TRBV21-1 is given as a pseudogene. There are 18 residues in the CDR3. The CDR3 sequence is CASSKVITAEENPYEQYF. The CDR3 DNA reads TGTGCCAGCAGCAAAGTTATAACGGCGGAGGAAAACCCCTACGAGCAGTACTTC.

The gene calls are TRBV6-1 and TRBJ1-2; D is unclear. Germline lookup yields CDR1 MNHNS and CDR2 SASEGT. V lost 2 bases and J 0 bases, leaving 13 bases between the germline ends. This CDR3 has 16 residues. For the CDR3, the DNA is TGTGCCAGCAGTGAACGTTTACAACCTTCTAACTATGGCTACACCTTC. Its protein is CASSERLQPSNYGYTF.

In its sample, this clonotype was seen once. As DNA, the CDR3 is TGTGCCAGCAGTGGGACCCTGGGAAACACCATATATTTT. It codes for CASSGTLGNTIYF. The V gene is TRBV7-2, the J gene TRBJ1-3; the D gene is possibly TRBD1 (5 bases). V lost 6 bases and J 4 bases, leaving 10 bases between the germline ends. Germline CDR1 is SGHTA and CDR2 is FQGNSA. This CDR3 spans 13 amino acids.

This clonotype was counted between two and nine times. The chain employs TRBV5-4 and TRBJ2-5; tentatively, D is TRBD2 (6 bases). This CDR3 comprises 14 residues. V was shortened by 5 bases and J by 5 bases, with 16 bases between the two germline ends. Germline CDR1 SGHNT, CDR2 YYREEE (reference sequence). The CDR3 DNA follows: TGTGCCAGCAGTGTGGTCTCTAGCGAGGAGACCCAGTACTTC. Its protein is CASSVVSSEETQYF.

This clonotype was seen a handful of times. J is TRBJ1-1 and V is TRBV7-9; 8 bases agree with TRBD1. The V and J ends lost 4 bases and 1 base, in that order; junction bases with no gene match: 5. The CDR3 is 15 residues long. Per germline, CDR1 SEHNR and CDR2 FQNEAQ (reference sequence). CDR3 nucleotides: TGTGCCAGCAGCTCCAGACAGGGGTCGAACACTGAAGCTTTCTTT. Protein sequence: CASSSRQGSNTEAFF.

The CDR3 region is CASSNVYRGSPLHF. In nucleotides, the CDR3 is TGTGCCAGCAGTAATGTTTACAGGGGCTCACCCCTCCACTTT. This chain uses TRBV28 with TRBJ1-6, with 7 positions matching TRBD1. CDR1 is MDHEN and CDR2 is SYDVKM in the germline V gene. After removal of 5 bases from V and 10 bases from J, the junction contained 8 bases not matched to a gene. This CDR3 comprises 14 residues.

This chain joins TRBV6-1 and TRBJ1-2, with D unclear. The CDR3 consists of 17 residues. CDR1 is MNHNS, CDR2 SASEGT, per germline. V lost 2 bases, J lost 4 bases, and 20 bases lay in between. The CDR3 sequence is CASSEYRASGVPYGYTF. DNA of the CDR3: TGTGCCAGCAGTGAATATCGGGCCTCTGGCGTGCCCTATGGCTACACCTTC.

The chain combines TRBV7-2 with TRBJ2-5; 7 positions match TRBD2. The CDR3 loop spans 16 amino acids. With 2 bases clipped from V and 5 bases from J, the junction kept 11 bases outside the gene matches. Germline CDR1 and CDR2: SGHTA and FQGNSA. CDR3 in DNA: TGTGCCAGCAGCTTAATTCAAGCGGGAAAGATGGAGACCCAGTACTTC. Its translation is CASSLIQAGKMETQYF.

V usage is TRBV7-3 and J usage is TRBJ1-1, with 9 bases identical to TRBD1. CDR1 is SGHTA, CDR2 FQGTGA, per germline. The length of the CDR3 is 14 residues. V was pared by 5 bases and J by 4 bases, with 5 bases of the junction left unmatched. DNA for the CDR3: TGTGCCAGCAGCGACCGACAGGGGGGCACTGAAGCTTTCTTT. Its translation is CASSDRQGGTEAFF. The full variable domain, completed using reference TRBV7-3 and TRBJ1-1, is GAGVSQTPSNKVTEKGKYVELRCDPISGHTALYWYRQSLGQGPEFLIYFQGTGAADDSGLPNDRFFAVRPEGSVSTLKIQRTERGDSAVYLCASSDRQGGTEAFFGQGTRLTVV.

The chain recombines TRBV10-3 with TRBJ2-7; 7 bases are shared with TRBD1. This CDR3 spans 14 amino acids. The V gene end was trimmed by 4 bases and the J gene end by 2 bases; junction bases not matched to a gene: 5. Germline V gives CDR1 ENHRY, CDR2 SYGVKD. CDR3 residues: CAISAGQRTYEQYF. For the CDR3, the DNA is TGTGCCATCAGTGCGGGACAGCGAACCTACGAGCAGTACTTC.

This chain joins TRBV2 and TRBJ1-5; D is possibly TRBD1 (5 bases). The CDR3 is 14 residues long. CDR1 is SNHLY and CDR2 is FYNNEI in the germline V gene. V was cut by 4 bases and J by 7 bases, with 14 bases left in between. As DNA, the CDR3 is TGTGCCAGCAGTGGGGAAGCGGGGCGCCAGCCCCAGCATTTT. Its translation: CASSGEAGRQPQHF.

The table lists this clonotype with a few counts. The genes are TRBV7-3 and TRBJ1-1; 9 positions agree with TRBD1. V was clipped by 5 bases and J by 2 bases; unmatched bases: 9. The CDR3 loop spans 16 amino acids. The germline gives CDR1 SGHTA, CDR2 FQGTGA. CDR3 DNA sequence: TGTGCCAGCAGCCAGACGCCGGGACAGGGAAACACTGAAGCTTTCTTT. This gives the protein CASSQTPGQGNTEAFF.

A single count supports this clonotype. The rearrangement links TRBV7-2 to TRBJ1-1; possible D gene TRBD1, 6 bases. V lost 3 bases to trimming and J lost 5 bases, with 10 bases between them. This CDR3 is 13 amino acids long. Germline CDR1 SGHTA, CDR2 FQGNSA. CDR3 protein: CASSLDSRTEAFF. DNA of the CDR3: TGTGCCAGCAGCTTGGACAGTCGGACTGAAGCTTTCTTT.